The sequence of this T cell receptor beta chain was determined in a study of shared clonotypes between healthy human individuals. Study-wide results and limits: Researchers sampled blood only, noting tissue repertoires likely differ.

This clone has only one observation. No antigen is known for it. V trimming: 10 bases; J trimming: 3 bases; junction bases outside the gene matches: 13. Germline CDR1 and CDR2: MNHEY and SMNVEV (reference sequence). This CDR3 contains 15 residues. Only in-frame clones appear in the TCRdb table, and some are missing; sequencing was by immunoSEQ multiplex PCR. The table includes around 2,000,000 clones, approximately 95% detected once. CD45RO-negative, CCR7-positively selected cells formed the naive CD8 fraction, excluding terminally differentiated effector memory CD45RA+ cells. This TCR came from a man between 18 and 35 years old in good health. The gene calls are TRBV27 and TRBJ2-7; 9 bases agree with TRBD1. The sample was naive CD8+ T cells sorted from blood. The CDR3 sequence is CATRSVGTGIYEQYF. The CDR3 DNA is TGTGCCACCCGTTCGGTAGGGACAGGGATCTACGAGCAGTACTTC.